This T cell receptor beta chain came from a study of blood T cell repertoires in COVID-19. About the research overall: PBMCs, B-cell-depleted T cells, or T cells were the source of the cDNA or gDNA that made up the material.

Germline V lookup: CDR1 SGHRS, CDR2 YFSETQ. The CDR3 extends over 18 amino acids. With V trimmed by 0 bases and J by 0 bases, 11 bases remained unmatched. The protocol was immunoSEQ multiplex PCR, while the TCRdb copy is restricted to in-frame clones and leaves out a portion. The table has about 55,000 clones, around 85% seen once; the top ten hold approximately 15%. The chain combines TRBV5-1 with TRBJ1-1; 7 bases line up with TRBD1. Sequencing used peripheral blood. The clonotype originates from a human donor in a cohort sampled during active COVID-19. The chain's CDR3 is CASSLGIRQGPMNTEAFF. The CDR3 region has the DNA TGCGCCAGCAGCTTGGGCATTCGACAGGGTCCAATGAACACTGAAGCTTTCTTT.